This passage covers 7 T cell receptor beta chains from one sample sequenced in a study of cytomegalovirus exposure and HLA in healthy donors. Amplification used 60 Vbeta primers and 13 Jbeta primers. Assay used: immunoSEQ multiplex PCR; TCRdb lists only in-frame clones, some missing. The sample carries 150,000 to 200,000 clones, 76% recorded once. The sample was PBMCs. The receptor set was obtained from a male donor in good health and CMV-seronegative.

The chain links TRBV19 to TRBJ2-5; the D gene is possibly TRBD1 (6 bases). Germline V lookup: CDR1 LNHDA, CDR2 SQIVND (reference sequence). The CDR3 sequence is 14 residues long. Trimming removed 6 bases from V and 5 bases from J, with 16 bases in between. Written as DNA, the CDR3 is TGTGCCAGTAGCCCGGACAGCCTCGGGGAGACCCAGTACTTC. Translating gives CASSPDSLGETQYF.

This sequence joins TRBV27 and TRBJ2-1; D is possibly TRBD2 (6 bases). Trimming removed 3 bases at V and 6 bases at J, with 15 bases between. The CDR3 extends over 15 amino acids. The germline CDR1 and CDR2 sequences are MNHEY and SMNVEV (reference sequence). CDR3 amino acids: CASSFAGPRGNEQFF. Written as DNA, the CDR3 is TGTGCCAGCAGTTTCGCGGGGCCCCGCGGCAATGAGCAGTTCTTC.

The rearrangement joins TRBV9 to TRBJ1-1; D possibly corresponds to TRBD1 (6 bases). CDR3 length: 16 amino acids. Germline CDR1 and CDR2: SGDLS and YYNGEE. V lost 1 base and J lost 1, with 14 bases in between. CDR3 DNA: TGTGCCAGCAGCGTATCACAGGGTATATCGAACACTGAAGCTTTCTTT. Translating gives CASSVSQGISNTEAFF.

This chain joins TRBV5-1 and TRBJ2-7; weak D call: TRBD2 (7 bases). Trimming took off 4 bases at V and 2 bases at J, with 22 bases between the two ends. The CDR3 extends over 17 amino acids. Germline lookup yields CDR1 SGHRS and CDR2 YFSETQ. The CDR3 DNA reads TGCGCCAGCAGCCTCACCTTGGGAGGGACAACACCCTACGAGCAGTACTTC. This codes for CASSLTLGGTTPYEQYF.

This chain links TRBV7-9 with TRBJ2-2; tentative D call: TRBD1 (6 bases). V gave up 5 bases and J gave up 5 bases, with 9 bases separating them. The CDR3 length is 13 residues. Looked up from germline, CDR1 is SEHNR and CDR2 is FQNEAQ (reference sequence). This chain's CDR3 is CASSRTETGELFF. The DNA for the CDR3 is TGTGCCAGCAGCCGGACAGAAACCGGGGAGCTGTTTTTT.

V usage is TRBV28 and J usage is TRBJ1-2; unclear D gene. The V gene's germline CDR1 is MDHEN and CDR2 SYDVKM. This CDR3 comprises 16 residues. The ends were cut back, 10 bases at V and 2 bases at J, with 23 bases in the middle. Here the CDR3 DNA reads TGTGCCACCTGGCGGGTGGGAAAATCGGGGAACTATGGCTACACCTTC. Protein sequence: CATWRVGKSGNYGYTF.

This clone has a handful of counts. The chain employs TRBV7-9 and TRBJ1-1; D call uncertain. The CDR3 sequence is 14 residues long. Trimming took off 5 bases at V and 0 bases at J, with 10 bases between the two ends. Germline-derived CDR1 and CDR2 are SEHNR and FQNEAQ (reference sequence). The CDR3 here is CASSPGSMNTEAFF. Written as DNA, the CDR3 is TGTGCCAGCAGCCCCGGGAGCATGAACACTGAAGCTTTCTTT.